This record covers a single T cell receptor beta chain. Antigen unknown. The data derive from a study of cytomegalovirus exposure and HLA in healthy donors. Study-level results: An assumption of roughly uniform sequencing depth across donors underlay the presence/absence analyses. Previous analysis showed most TCR beta V segments were productive about 87% or about 30% of the time. Later genetic work tied a missense DCLRE1C variant to beta-chain V and J trimming.

Use of 60 Vbeta and 13 Jbeta primers characterized the PCR. Sequenced by immunoSEQ multiplex PCR; TCRdb stores in-frame clones only, minus some. This table has about 130,000 clones, around 77% appearing once. Germline CDR1 and CDR2: MNHEY and SVGAGI. Unmatched junction bases numbered 7, after V lost 5 bases and J lost 5 bases. The CDR3 sequence is 14 residues long. Sequenced material: PBMCs. This clonotype was sampled from a man aged 50-59 years in good health and CMV-seronegative. J is TRBJ2-5 and V is TRBV6-5; 8 bases line up with TRBD1. The CDR3 is CASSPSQGEETQYF. For the CDR3, the DNA is TGTGCCAGCAGTCCATCACAGGGGGAGGAGACCCAGTACTTC.